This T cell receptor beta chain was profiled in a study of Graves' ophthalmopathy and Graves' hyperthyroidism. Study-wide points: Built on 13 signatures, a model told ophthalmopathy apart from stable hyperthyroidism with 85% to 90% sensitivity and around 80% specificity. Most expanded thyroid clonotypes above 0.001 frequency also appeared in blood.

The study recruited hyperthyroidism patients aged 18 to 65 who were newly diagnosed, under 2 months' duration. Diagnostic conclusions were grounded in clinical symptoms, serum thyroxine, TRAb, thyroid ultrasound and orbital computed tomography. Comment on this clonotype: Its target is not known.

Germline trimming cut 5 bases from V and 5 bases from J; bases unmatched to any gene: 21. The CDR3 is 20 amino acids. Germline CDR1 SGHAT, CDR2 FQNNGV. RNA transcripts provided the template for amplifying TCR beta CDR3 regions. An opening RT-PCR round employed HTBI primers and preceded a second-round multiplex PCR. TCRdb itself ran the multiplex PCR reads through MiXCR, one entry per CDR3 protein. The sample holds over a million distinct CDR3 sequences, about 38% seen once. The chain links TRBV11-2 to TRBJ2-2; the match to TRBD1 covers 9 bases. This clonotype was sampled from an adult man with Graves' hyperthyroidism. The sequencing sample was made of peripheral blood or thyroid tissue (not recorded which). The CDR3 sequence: CASSRAGTGSGNRGTGELFF. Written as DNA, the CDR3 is TGTGCCAGCAGCCGGGCTGGGACAGGGAGCGGGAATCGAGGAACCGGGGAGCTGTTTTTT.